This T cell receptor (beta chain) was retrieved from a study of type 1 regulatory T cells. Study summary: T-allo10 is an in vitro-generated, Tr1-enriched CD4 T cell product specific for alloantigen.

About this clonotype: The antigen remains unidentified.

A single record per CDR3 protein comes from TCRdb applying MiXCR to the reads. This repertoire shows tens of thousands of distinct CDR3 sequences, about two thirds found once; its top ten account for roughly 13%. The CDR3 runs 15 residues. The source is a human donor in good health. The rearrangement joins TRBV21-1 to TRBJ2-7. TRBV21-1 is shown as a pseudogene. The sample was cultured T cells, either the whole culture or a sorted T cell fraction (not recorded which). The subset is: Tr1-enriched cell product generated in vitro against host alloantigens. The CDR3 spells CASTRLTNGAYEQYF. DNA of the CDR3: TGTGCCAGCACCCGACTGACCAATGGGGCCTACGAGCAGTACTTC.